The clone carrying this T cell receptor (beta chain) has at least ten counts. This entry comes from a study of T cells in Graves' hyperthyroidism and ophthalmopathy. Authors of the study amplified TCR beta CDR3 regions from RNA transcripts. First-round RT-PCR with HTBI primers amplified the TCR CDR3 region. From the multiplex PCR reads, TCRdb called clonotypes with MiXCR, one entry per CDR3 protein. The sample holds under 400,000 distinct CDR3 sequences, roughly 17% seen once. Sequencing was carried out using blood. The TCR sequence derives from a man between 25 and 39 years old with Graves' hyperthyroidism.

CDR3 sequence: CASSEGHRLAKNIQYF. The CDR3 DNA follows: TGTGCCAGCAGTGAAGGCCACAGACTAGCCAAAAACATTCAGTACTTC. The chain joins TRBV2 to TRBJ2-4; D unclear. Germline loops: CDR1 SNHLY, CDR2 FYNNEI. Trimming shortened V by 1 base and J by 0 bases, and 10 bases separated the two germline ends. This CDR3 region has 16 residues. Variable domain in full (rest from reference TRBV2 and TRBJ2-4): EPEVTQTPSHQVTQMGQEVILRCVPISNHLYFYWYRQILGQKVEFLVSFYNNEISEKSEIFDDQFSVERPDGSNFTLKIRSTKLEDSAMYFCASSEGHRLAKNIQYFGAGTRLSVL.